This T cell receptor beta chain is drawn from a study of identical twins. TCRdb re-analysed the 5' RACE reads in MiXCR, keeping a single row per CDR3 protein. The top ten hold over 0.25% of the sample, which has some 1,700,000 distinct CDR3 sequences, about 30% seen once. V gave up 2 bases and J gave up 4 bases, with 12 bases separating them. CDR3 length: 15 amino acids. Per germline, CDR1 SGHTA and CDR2 FQGNSA. The sequencing input was cord blood. The J gene is TRBJ2-1, the V gene TRBV7-2; D remains ambiguous. The sequence derives from a newborn girl in good health. CDR3 loop: CASSLPPGLYNEQFF. The CDR3 DNA reads as TGTGCCAGCAGCTTACCGCCCGGTTTATACAATGAGCAGTTCTTC. Variable domain in full (rest from reference TRBV7-2 and TRBJ2-1): GAGVSQSPSNKVTEKGKDVELRCDPISGHTALYWYRQSLGQGLEFLIYFQGNSAPDKSGLPSDRFSAERTGGSVSTLTIQRTQQEDSAVYLCASSLPPGLYNEQFFGPGTRLTVL.